The table lists the clone carrying this T cell receptor (beta chain) with a few counts. The data originate from a study of blood T cell repertoires in COVID-19. Study-wide context: Nucleic acid was either cDNA or gDNA, and it came from T cells, B-cell-depleted T cells, or PBMCs.

Assay used: immunoSEQ multiplex PCR; TCRdb lists only in-frame clones, some missing. The sample shows fewer than 85,000 clones, about 68% of them seen only once. CDR1 and CDR2 from the germline V gene are LGHNT and FRNRAP. The CDR3 is made up of 14 amino acids. Trimming left V 9 bases short and J 9 bases short, with 21 bases between. Sequenced input: peripheral blood. The V call is TRBV12-5, the J call TRBJ2-1, with D possibly matching TRBD2 (6 bases). The TCR sequence derives from a woman between 65 and 79 years old with acute or convalescent COVID-19. As DNA, the CDR3 is TGTGCTAGCGCCCCTGCGGGGTATTTAGGTGAGCAGTTCTTC. It codes for CASAPAGYLGEQFF.